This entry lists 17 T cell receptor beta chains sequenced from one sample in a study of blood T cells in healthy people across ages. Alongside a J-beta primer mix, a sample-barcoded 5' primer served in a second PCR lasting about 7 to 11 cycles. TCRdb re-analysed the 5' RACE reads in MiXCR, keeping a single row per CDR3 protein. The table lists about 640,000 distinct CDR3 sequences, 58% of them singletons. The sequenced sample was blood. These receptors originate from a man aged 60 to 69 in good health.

The CDR3 region is CASSLEAATNEKLFF. The CDR3 DNA reads as TGTGCCAGCAGCTTAGAGGCAGCAACTAATGAAAAACTGTTTTTT. This chain connects TRBV7-2 to TRBJ1-4, with D unclear. The V end was cut by 1 base, the J end by 0 bases, with 6 bases between. Looked up from germline, CDR1 is SGHTA and CDR2 is FQGNSA. There are 15 residues in the CDR3.

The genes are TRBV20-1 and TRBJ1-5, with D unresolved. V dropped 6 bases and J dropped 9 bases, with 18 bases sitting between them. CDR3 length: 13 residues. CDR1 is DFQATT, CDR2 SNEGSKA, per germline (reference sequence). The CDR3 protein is CSASRGVSRPQHF. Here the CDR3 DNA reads TGCAGTGCCAGCCGGGGTGTTAGTCGGCCCCAGCATTTT.

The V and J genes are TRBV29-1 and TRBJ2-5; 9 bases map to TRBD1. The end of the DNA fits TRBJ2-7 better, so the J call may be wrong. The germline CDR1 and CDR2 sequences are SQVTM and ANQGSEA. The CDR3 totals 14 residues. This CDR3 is CSVGKTGGPYEQYF. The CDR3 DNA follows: TGCAGCGTTGGGAAGACAGGGGGTCCGTACGAGCAGTACTTC.

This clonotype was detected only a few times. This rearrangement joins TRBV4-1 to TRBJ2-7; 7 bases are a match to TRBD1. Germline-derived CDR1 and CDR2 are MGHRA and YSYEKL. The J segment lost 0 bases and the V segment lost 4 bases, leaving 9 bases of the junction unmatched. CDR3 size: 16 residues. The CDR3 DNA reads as TGCGCCAGCAGCCTCGTAATAAGGGGGCCCTCCTACGAGCAGTACTTC. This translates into CASSLVIRGPSYEQYF.

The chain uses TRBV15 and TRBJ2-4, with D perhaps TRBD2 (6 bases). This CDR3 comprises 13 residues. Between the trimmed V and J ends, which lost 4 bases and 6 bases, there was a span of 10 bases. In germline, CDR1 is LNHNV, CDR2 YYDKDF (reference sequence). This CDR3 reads CATSTSEGNIQYF. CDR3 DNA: TGTGCCACCAGCACGTCGGAGGGAAACATTCAGTACTTC.

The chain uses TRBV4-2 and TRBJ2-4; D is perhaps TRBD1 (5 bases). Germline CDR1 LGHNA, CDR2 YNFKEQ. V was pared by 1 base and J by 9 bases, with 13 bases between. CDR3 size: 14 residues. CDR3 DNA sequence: TGTGCCAGCAGCCAAGGAGTCCAGGGCAGCATTCAGTACTTC. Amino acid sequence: CASSQGVQGSIQYF.

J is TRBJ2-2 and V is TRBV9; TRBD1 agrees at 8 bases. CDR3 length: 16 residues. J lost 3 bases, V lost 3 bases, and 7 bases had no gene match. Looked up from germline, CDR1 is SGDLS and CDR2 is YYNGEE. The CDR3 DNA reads TGTGCCAGCAGCGGACCAGGACAGGGTGACACCGGGGAGCTGTTTTTT. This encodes CASSGPGQGDTGELFF.

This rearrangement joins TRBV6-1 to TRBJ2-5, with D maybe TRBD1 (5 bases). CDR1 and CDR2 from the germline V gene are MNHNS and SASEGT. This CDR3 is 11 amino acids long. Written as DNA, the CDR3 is TGTGCGACAGAGGCTCAAGAGACCCAGTACTTC. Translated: CATEAQETQYF.

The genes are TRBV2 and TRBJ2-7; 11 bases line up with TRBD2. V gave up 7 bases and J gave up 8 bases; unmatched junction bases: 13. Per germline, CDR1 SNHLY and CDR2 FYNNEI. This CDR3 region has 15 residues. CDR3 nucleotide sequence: TGTGCCAGCAACCTGGAAAAAGGGACTAGCGGACAGCAGTACTTC. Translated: CASNLEKGTSGQQYF.

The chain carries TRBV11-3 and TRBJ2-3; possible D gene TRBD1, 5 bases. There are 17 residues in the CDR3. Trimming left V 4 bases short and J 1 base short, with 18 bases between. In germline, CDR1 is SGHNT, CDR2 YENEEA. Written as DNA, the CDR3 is TGTGCCAGCAGCTCTGGCCCAGGGCCGGTGGGCACAGATACGCAGTATTTT. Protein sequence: CASSSGPGPVGTDTQYF. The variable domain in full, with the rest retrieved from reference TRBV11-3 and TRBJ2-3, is EAGVVQSPRYKIIEKKQPVAFWCNPISGHNTLYWYLQNLGQGPELLIRYENEEAVDDSQLPKDRFSAERLKGVDSTLKIQPAELGDSAVYLCASSSGPGPVGTDTQYFGPGTRLTVL.

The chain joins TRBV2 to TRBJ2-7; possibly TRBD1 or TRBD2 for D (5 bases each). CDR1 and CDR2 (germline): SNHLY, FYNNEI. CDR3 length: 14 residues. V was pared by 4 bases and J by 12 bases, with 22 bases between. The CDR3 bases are TGTGCCAGCAGTGGTGAGGGGCCCGTTGGGGTTTGGTACTTC. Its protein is CASSGEGPVGVWYF.

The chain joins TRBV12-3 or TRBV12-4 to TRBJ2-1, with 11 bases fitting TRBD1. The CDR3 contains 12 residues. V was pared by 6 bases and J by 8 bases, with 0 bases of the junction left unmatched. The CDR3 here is CASRGQGDEQFF. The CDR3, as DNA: TGTGCCAGCAGGGGACAGGGGGATGAGCAGTTCTTC.

The CDR3 nucleotides are TGTGCCAGCAGCGACGCCAAGAACCAAGAGACCCAGTACTTC. This translates into CASSDAKNQETQYF. The V and J genes are TRBV7-9 and TRBJ2-5; unclear D gene. CDR1 and CDR2 from the germline V gene are SEHNR and FQNEAQ (reference sequence). Trimming stripped 5 bases from V and 0 bases from J, with 10 bases between. This CDR3 has 14 residues.

This chain's CDR3 is CASSLRGPINEQFF. The CDR3 region has the DNA TGTGCCAGCAGCTTAAGGGGACCGATCAATGAGCAGTTCTTC. The V and J genes are TRBV5-6 and TRBJ2-1; D tentatively reads TRBD1 or TRBD2 (5 bases each). This CDR3 region has 14 residues. V lost 2 bases to trimming and J lost 6 bases, with 12 bases between them. Germline values: CDR1 SGHDT, CDR2 YYEEEE.

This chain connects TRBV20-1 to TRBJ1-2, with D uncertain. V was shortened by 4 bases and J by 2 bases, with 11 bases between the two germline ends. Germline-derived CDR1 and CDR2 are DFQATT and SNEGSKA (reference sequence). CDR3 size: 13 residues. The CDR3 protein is CSATLPSNYGYTF. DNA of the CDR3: TGCAGTGCTACCCTCCCATCAAACTATGGCTACACCTTC.

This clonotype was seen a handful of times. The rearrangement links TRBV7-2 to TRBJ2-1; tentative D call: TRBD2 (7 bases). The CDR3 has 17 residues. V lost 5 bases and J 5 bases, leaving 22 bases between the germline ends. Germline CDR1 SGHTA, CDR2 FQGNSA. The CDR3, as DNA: TGTGCCAGCAGCCCGAGAGGACGGGGGGCTCCGAACAATGAGCAGTTCTTC. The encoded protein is CASSPRGRGAPNNEQFF.

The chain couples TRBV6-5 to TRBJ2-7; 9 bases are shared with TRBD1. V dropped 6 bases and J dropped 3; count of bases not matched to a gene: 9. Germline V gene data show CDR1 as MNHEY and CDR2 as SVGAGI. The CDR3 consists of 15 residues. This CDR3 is CASRNRGRPHYEQYF. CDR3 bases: TGTGCCAGCAGGAACAGGGGGCGCCCCCACTACGAGCAGTACTTC.